The rows below give T cell receptor beta chains drawn from one sample of a study of CD8 T cells in Susac syndrome. TCRdb processed the immunoSEQ multiplex PCR reads anew with MiXCR; each CDR3 protein has one entry. The table has 150,000 to 190,000 distinct CDR3 sequences, around 95% seen once. The sample taken for sequencing was CD8+ T cells from PBMCs. All receptors derive from a human donor with multiple sclerosis. Both conserved end residues are part of each CDR3. A D gene is named only where the DNA matches it firmly. Size is stated for part of the rows, as once, few or many counts, or as a class when the clone is expanded.

d_gene	v_gene	j_gene	abundance	CDR3aa	CDR3nt
NA	TRBV7-3	TRBJ2-1	NA	CASSLDGTYNEQFF	TGTGCCAGCAGCTTGGACGGTACCTACAATGAGCAGTTCTTC
NA	TRBV7-3	TRBJ2-7	NA	CASSLGQSGVEQYF	TGTGCCAGCAGCTTAGGACAGTCCGGGGTCGAGCAGTACTTC
NA	TRBV6-6	TRBJ1-1	NA	CASSLNNAVNTEAFF	TGTGCCAGCAGCCTAAATAACGCCGTGAACACTGAAGCTTTCTTT
TRBD1	TRBV15	TRBJ2-7	NA	CATSSHTGTGGYEQYF	TGTGCCACCAGCAGCCACACCGGGACAGGGGGCTACGAGCAGTACTTC
NA	TRBV19	TRBJ2-1	NA	CASSIDLQVNEQFF	TGTGCCAGTAGTATAGATCTACAGGTCAATGAGCAGTTCTTC
NA	TRBV7-2	TRBJ2-3	NA	CASSQGLARDTQYF	TGTGCCAGCAGCCAAGGGCTAGCGCGGGATACGCAGTATTTT
NA	TRBV7-9	TRBJ2-6	NA	CASWAGANVLTF	TGTGCCAGCTGGGCTGGGGCCAACGTCCTGACTTTC
TRBD1	TRBV18	TRBJ2-1	NA	CASSSGQGPNEQFF	TGTGCCAGCTCGAGTGGACAGGGGCCCAATGAGCAGTTCTTC
NA	TRBV20-1	TRBJ2-2	NA	CSARNRNTGELFF	TGCAGTGCTAGAAATAGAAACACCGGGGAGCTGTTTTTT
NA	TRBV7-3	TRBJ2-1	NA	CASSSWISYNEQFF	TGTGCCAGCAGCTCCTGGATCTCCTACAATGAGCAGTTCTTC
NA	TRBV12-3/TRBV12-4	TRBJ2-1	NA	CASSFQVVNEQFF	TGTGCCAGCAGTTTTCAGGTGGTGAATGAGCAGTTCTTC
NA	TRBV7-9	TRBJ1-2	NA	CASSPKDGYTF	TGTGCCAGCAGCCCCAAGGATGGCTACACCTTC
TRBD1	TRBV5-1	TRBJ2-7	NA	CASSLPADRDPYEQYF	TGCGCCAGCAGCTTGCCCGCAGACAGGGACCCCTACGAGCAGTACTTC
TRBD1	TRBV7-9	TRBJ1-1	NA	CASSWGQGSNTEAFF	TGTGCCAGCAGCTGGGGACAGGGGTCGAACACTGAAGCTTTCTTT
NA	TRBV30	TRBJ2-7	NA	CAWTGDHYEQYF	TGTGCCTGGACAGGAGACCACTACGAGCAGTACTTC
TRBD1	TRBV12-3/TRBV12-4	TRBJ2-1	NA	CASSLGTGDYNEQFF	TGTGCCAGCAGTCTCGGGACAGGGGACTACAATGAGCAGTTCTTC
NA	TRBV19	TRBJ2-6	NA	CASTLSSGANVLTF	TGTGCCAGTACCCTGTCTTCCGGGGCCAACGTCCTGACTTTC
TRBD2	TRBV12-3/TRBV12-4	TRBJ2-5	NA	CASSRLAGGLQYF	TGTGCCAGCAGTAGACTAGCGGGGGGACTCCAGTACTTC
NA	TRBV30	TRBJ2-5	NA	CAWTSSGETQYF	TGTGCCTGGACCAGCTCCGGAGAGACCCAGTACTTC
NA	TRBV25-1	TRBJ2-6	NA	CASSDPSELGPNVLTF	TGTGCCAGCAGTGACCCGTCAGAGCTAGGACCCAACGTCCTGACTTTC
TRBD2	TRBV9	TRBJ2-1	NA	CASSDRLAQTSSYNEQFF	TGTGCCAGCAGCGACAGACTAGCGCAAACCAGCTCCTACAATGAGCAGTTCTTC
TRBD1	TRBV12-5	TRBJ2-3	NA	CASGLAGTGGTDTQYF	TGTGCTAGTGGTTTGGCCGGGACAGGGGGCACAGATACGCAGTATTTT
NA	TRBV19	TRBJ2-1	NA	CASSTPLSNEQFF	TGTGCCAGTAGTACCCCCTTGAGCAATGAGCAGTTCTTC
TRBD1	TRBV12-3/TRBV12-4	TRBJ1-5	NA	CASSLEGALGNQPQHF	TGTGCCAGCAGTTTAGAGGGGGCCCTAGGCAATCAGCCCCAGCATTTT
TRBD1	TRBV7-6	TRBJ2-4	NA	CASSPRDRGNWKDKNIQYF	TGTGCCAGCAGCCCCCGGGACAGGGGAAATTGGAAGGACAAAAACATTCAGTACTTC
NA	TRBV3-1	TRBJ1-2	once	CASSQGMGYTF	TGTGCCAGCAGCCAAGGGATGGGCTACACCTTC
NA	TRBV3-1	TRBJ1-1	NA	CASSQDLKIGRTEAFF	TGTGCCAGCAGCCAAGATCTGAAAATCGGACGAACTGAAGCTTTCTTT
NA	TRBV27	TRBJ1-2	NA	CASSFLMAGNYGYTF	TGTGCCAGCAGTTTCCTCATGGCGGGTAACTATGGCTACACCTTC
NA	TRBV7-9	TRBJ2-1	NA	CASSSQTEYNEQFF	TGTGCCAGCAGCTCCCAGACGGAATACAATGAGCAGTTCTTC
NA	TRBV5-4	TRBJ1-2	NA	CASSPGVVYGYTF	TGTGCCAGCAGCCCAGGGGTTGTCTATGGCTACACCTTC
TRBD1	TRBV29-1	TRBJ1-1	NA	CSVGAGGYTEAFF	TGCAGCGTCGGAGCAGGGGGCTATACTGAAGCTTTCTTT
TRBD1	TRBV9	TRBJ1-1	NA	CASSAYRGENTEAFF	TGTGCCAGCAGCGCCTACAGGGGGGAAAACACTGAAGCTTTCTTT
NA	TRBV13	TRBJ2-5	NA	CASSLDEQQYF	TGTGCCAGCAGCTTAGATGAACAGCAGTACTTC
NA	TRBV23-1	TRBJ2-4	NA	CASSQGKGGIAKNIQYF	TGCGCCAGCAGTCAAGGGAAGGGGGGCATTGCCAAAAACATTCAGTACTTC
NA	TRBV29-1	TRBJ1-1	NA	CSVDFTGSLTEAFF	TGCAGCGTTGACTTTACAGGGTCTCTTACTGAAGCTTTCTTT
TRBD1	TRBV30	TRBJ2-1	NA	CAWSGTVPHEQFF	TGTGCCTGGAGCGGGACAGTGCCCCACGAGCAGTTCTTC
TRBD1	TRBV9	TRBJ1-3	NA	CASSPRTGGNTIYF	TGTGCCAGCAGCCCCCGGACAGGTGGAAACACCATATATTTT
NA	TRBV12-3/TRBV12-4	TRBJ2-3	once	CASSPLMGDTQYF	TGTGCCAGCAGTCCCCTTATGGGAGATACGCAGTATTTT
NA	TRBV7-8	TRBJ2-1	NA	CASSAEGTEQFF	TGTGCCAGCAGCGCGGAGGGGACTGAGCAGTTCTTC
NA	TRBV7-9	TRBJ2-2	NA	CASSADLSGELFF	TGTGCCAGCAGCGCCGATTTGTCCGGGGAGCTGTTTTTT
NA	TRBV20-1	TRBJ2-3	NA	CSARGEVRIPDTQYF	TGCAGTGCTAGAGGCGAGGTTCGGATTCCAGATACGCAGTATTTT
NA	TRBV27	TRBJ2-2	once	CASSLTSPPTGELFF	TGTGCCAGCAGTTTGACCTCCCCGCCCACCGGGGAGCTGTTTTTT
NA	TRBV30	TRBJ1-1	NA	CAWSVTTTNTEAFF	TGTGCCTGGAGTGTTACTACTACGAACACTGAAGCTTTCTTT
NA	TRBV29-1	TRBJ1-4	once	CSVEDSGDGGLFF	TGCAGCGTTGAAGATTCGGGGGACGGGGGACTGTTTTTT
NA	TRBV6-5	TRBJ1-2	NA	CASSPLTGERYGYTF	TGTGCCAGCAGTCCCTTGACAGGAGAGCGATATGGCTACACCTTC
NA	TRBV20-1	TRBJ1-5	NA	CSASIGQPGGNQPQHF	TGCAGTGCTAGCATAGGACAACCAGGGGGCAATCAGCCCCAGCATTTT
NA	TRBV6-5	TRBJ2-5	NA	CASSYYRQARQETQYF	TGTGCCAGCAGTTACTACCGACAGGCTCGACAAGAGACCCAGTACTTC
TRBD1	TRBV7-9	TRBJ1-1	NA	CASSFPRQGNTEAFF	TGTGCCAGCAGCTTTCCTCGACAGGGTAACACTGAAGCTTTCTTT
NA	TRBV11-3	TRBJ2-1	NA	CASSFGTERYNEQFF	TGTGCCAGCAGCTTTGGGACGGAGCGCTACAATGAGCAGTTCTTC
NA	TRBV5-6	TRBJ1-1	NA	CASSLLQHTEAFF	TGTGCCAGCAGCTTGCTACAGCACACTGAAGCTTTCTTT
NA	TRBV7-9	TRBJ2-5	NA	CASSPPFAYRETQYF	TGTGCCAGCAGCCCCCCCTTCGCCTACCGGGAGACCCAGTACTTC